The T cell receptor (beta chain) described here comes from a study of blood T cells in healthy people across ages. Study-level findings and limits: Not knowing donor CMV status may have confounded expanded clonotype changes. Across samples, TCR beta diversity tracked strongly with naive T cell percentage. The diversity estimates, figures obtained from one million T cells, were considered underestimates.

Researchers isolated at least 7 million PBMCs per sample. This clonotype was recorded a few times. Its antigen is still unknown. Then a second PCR, running roughly 7 to 11 cycles, was carried out with a sample-barcoded 5' primer and a J-beta primer mix. TCRdb analysed the 5' RACE reads with MiXCR anew, one entry per CDR3 protein. The sample lists about 640,000 distinct CDR3 sequences; roughly 53% were seen once. The CDR3 is 15 residues long. Trimming cost V 5 bases and J 7 bases, with 20 bases left between them. This rearrangement joins TRBV12-3 or TRBV12-4 to TRBJ2-5, with TRBD2 as a possible D gene (5 bases). The sequenced sample was blood. The TCR sequence derives from a man aged 55 to 69 in good health. Here the CDR3 DNA reads TGTGCCAGCAGTCAGTCGGGGTCCACGGATGGGACCCAGTACTTC. Amino acids: CASSQSGSTDGTQYF.